This T cell receptor (beta chain) was identified during a study of cytomegalovirus exposure and HLA in healthy donors. 60 Vbeta and 13 Jbeta primers were used in PCR. Method: immunoSEQ multiplex PCR; TCRdb's copy keeps in-frame clones and lacks some. The sample has about 120,000 clones, roughly 69% seen once. Trimming removed 4 bases at V and 13 bases at J, with 19 bases between. This CDR3 has 13 amino acids. Per germline, CDR1 SGHDN and CDR2 FVKESK. The rearrangement uses TRBV14 and TRBJ1-2; D is unclear. The TCR comes from a woman between 40 and 50 years old in good health and CMV-seropositive. The specimen was PBMCs. The DNA of the CDR3 is TGTGCCAGCAGCCCCGGAGGTTCCCGTCGTGGCACCTTC. Its protein product is CASSPGGSRRGTF.